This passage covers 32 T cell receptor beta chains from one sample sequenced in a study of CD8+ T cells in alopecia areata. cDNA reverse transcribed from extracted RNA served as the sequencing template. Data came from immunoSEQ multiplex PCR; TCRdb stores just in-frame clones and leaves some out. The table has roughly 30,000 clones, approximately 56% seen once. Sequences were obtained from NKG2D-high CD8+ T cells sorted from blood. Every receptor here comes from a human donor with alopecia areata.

The DNA of the CDR3 is TGCGCCAGCAGCCCCGGGGAGGGGGGGCAGGCTAACTATGGCTACACCTTC. It encodes CASSPGEGGQANYGYTF. The chain has TRBV4-1 and TRBJ1-2; tentative D call: TRBD1 (6 bases). The CDR3 is 17 amino acids. V was trimmed by 4 bases and J by 0 bases, leaving 18 bases between them. Germline V gene sequence: CDR1 MGHRA, CDR2 YSYEKL.

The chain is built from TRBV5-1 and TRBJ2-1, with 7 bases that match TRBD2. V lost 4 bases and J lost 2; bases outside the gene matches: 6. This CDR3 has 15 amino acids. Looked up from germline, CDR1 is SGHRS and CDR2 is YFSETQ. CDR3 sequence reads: CASSKSGVTYNEQFF. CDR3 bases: TGCGCCAGCAGCAAAAGCGGGGTTACCTACAATGAGCAGTTCTTC.

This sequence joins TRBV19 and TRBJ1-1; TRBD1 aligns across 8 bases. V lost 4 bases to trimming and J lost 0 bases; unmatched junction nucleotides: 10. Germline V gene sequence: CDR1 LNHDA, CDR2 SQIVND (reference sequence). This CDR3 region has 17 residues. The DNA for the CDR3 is TGTGCCAGTAGTACCTCCGGGACAGGATGGCTGAACACTGAAGCTTTCTTT. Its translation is CASSTSGTGWLNTEAFF. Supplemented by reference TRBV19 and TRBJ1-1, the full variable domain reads DGGITQSPKYLFRKEGQNVTLSCEQNLNHDAMYWYRQDPGQGLRLIYYSQIVNDFQKGDIAEGYSVSREKKESFPLTVTSAQKNPTAFYLCASSTSGTGWLNTEAFFGQGTRLTVV.

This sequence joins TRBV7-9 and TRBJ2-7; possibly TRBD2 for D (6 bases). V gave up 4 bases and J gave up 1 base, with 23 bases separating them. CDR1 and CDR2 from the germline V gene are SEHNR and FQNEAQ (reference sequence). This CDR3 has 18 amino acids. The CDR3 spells CASSSVGSTRMRSYEQYF. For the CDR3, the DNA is TGTGCCAGCAGCTCGGTTGGGTCGACTAGAATGAGGTCCTACGAGCAGTACTTC.

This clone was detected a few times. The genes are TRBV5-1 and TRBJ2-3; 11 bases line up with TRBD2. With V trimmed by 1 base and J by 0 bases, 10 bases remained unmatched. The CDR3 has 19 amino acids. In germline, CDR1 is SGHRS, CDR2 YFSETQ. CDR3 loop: CASSLLRLAGGASTDTQYF. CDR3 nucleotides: TGCGCCAGCAGCTTGCTTCGGCTAGCGGGGGGCGCTAGCACAGATACGCAGTATTTT.

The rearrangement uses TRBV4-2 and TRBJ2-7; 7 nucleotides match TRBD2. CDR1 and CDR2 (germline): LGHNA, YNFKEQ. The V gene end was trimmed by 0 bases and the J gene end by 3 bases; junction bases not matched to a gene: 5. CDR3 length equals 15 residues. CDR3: CASSQDSGEGYEQYF. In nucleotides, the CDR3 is TGTGCCAGCAGCCAAGATTCCGGGGAGGGCTACGAGCAGTACTTC.

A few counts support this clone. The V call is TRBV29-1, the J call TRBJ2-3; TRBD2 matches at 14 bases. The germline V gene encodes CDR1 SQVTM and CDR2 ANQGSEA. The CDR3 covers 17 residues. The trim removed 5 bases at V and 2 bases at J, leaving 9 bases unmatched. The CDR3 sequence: CSVSPGTSGGLTDTQYF. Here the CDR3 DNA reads TGCAGCGTTTCCCCCGGGACTAGCGGGGGACTCACAGATACGCAGTATTTT.

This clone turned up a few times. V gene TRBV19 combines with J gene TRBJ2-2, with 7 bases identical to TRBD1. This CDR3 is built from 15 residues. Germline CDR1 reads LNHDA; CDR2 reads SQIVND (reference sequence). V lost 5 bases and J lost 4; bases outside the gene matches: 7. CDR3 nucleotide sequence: TGTGCCAGTAGTGAGAGACAGGGAAGCACCGGGGAGCTGTTTTTT. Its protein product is CASSERQGSTGELFF.

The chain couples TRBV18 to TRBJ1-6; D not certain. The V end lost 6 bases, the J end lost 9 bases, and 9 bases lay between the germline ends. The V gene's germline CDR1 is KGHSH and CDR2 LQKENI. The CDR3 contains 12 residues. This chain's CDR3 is CASSLDSSPLHF. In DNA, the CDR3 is TGTGCCAGCTCTCTTGACTCTTCACCCCTCCACTTT.

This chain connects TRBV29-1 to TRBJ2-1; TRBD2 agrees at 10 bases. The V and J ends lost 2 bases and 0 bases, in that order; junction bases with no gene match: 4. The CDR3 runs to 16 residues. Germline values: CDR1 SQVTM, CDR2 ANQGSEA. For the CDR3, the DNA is TGCAGCGTTGAACCCGTAGCGGGAGGCTCCTACAATGAGCAGTTCTTC. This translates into CSVEPVAGGSYNEQFF.

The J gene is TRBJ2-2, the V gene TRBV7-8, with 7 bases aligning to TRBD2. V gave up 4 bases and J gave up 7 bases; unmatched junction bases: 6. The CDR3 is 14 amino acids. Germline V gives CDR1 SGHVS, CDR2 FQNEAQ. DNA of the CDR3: TGTGCCAGCAGCTCCGGGACTAACGGCGGGGAGCTGTTTTTT. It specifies CASSSGTNGGELFF.

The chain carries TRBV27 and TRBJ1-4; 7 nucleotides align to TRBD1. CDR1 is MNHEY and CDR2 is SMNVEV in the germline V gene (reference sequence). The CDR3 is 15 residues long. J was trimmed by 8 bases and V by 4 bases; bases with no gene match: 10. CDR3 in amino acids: CASSWNRGVGEKLFF. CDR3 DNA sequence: TGTGCCAGCAGTTGGAACAGGGGAGTAGGGGAAAAACTGTTTTTT. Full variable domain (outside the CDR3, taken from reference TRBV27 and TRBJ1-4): EAQVTQNPRYLITVTGKKLTVTCSQNMNHEYMSWYRQDPGLGLRQIYYSMNVEVTDKGDVPEGYKVSRKEKRNFPLILESPSPNQTSLYFCASSWNRGVGEKLFFGSGTQLSVL.

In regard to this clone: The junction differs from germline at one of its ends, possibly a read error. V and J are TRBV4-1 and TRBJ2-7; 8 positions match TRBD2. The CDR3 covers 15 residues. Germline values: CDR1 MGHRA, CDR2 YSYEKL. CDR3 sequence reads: CASSQEWRGAYEQYF. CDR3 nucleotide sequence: TGTGCCAGCAGCCAAGAGTGGCGGGGGGCCTACGAGCAGTACTTC.

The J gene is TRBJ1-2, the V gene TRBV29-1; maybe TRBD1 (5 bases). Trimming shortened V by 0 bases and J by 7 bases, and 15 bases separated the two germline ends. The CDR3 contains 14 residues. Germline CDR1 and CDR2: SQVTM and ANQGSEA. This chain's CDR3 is CSVEDQGDDSGYTF. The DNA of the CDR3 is TGCAGCGTTGAAGATCAAGGGGACGACTCTGGCTACACCTTC.

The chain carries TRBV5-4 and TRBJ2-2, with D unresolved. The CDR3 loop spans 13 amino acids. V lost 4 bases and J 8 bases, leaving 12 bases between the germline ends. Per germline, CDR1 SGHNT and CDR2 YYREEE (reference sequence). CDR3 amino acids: CASSPPDSGELFF. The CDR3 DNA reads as TGTGCCAGCAGCCCACCCGATTCGGGGGAGCTGTTTTTT.

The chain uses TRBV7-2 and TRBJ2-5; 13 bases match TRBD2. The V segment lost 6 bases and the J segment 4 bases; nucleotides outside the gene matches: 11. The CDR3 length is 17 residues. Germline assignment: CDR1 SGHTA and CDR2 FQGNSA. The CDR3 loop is CASSNGLAGAGGETQYF. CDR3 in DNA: TGTGCCAGCAGTAATGGACTAGCGGGAGCCGGCGGAGAGACCCAGTACTTC.

This CDR3 reads CSAGGTEAFF. The CDR3 DNA reads as TGCAGTGCTGGGGGAACTGAAGCTTTCTTT. J is TRBJ1-1 and V is TRBV20-1; weak D call: TRBD1 (5 bases). The V end lost 5 bases, the J end lost 5 bases, and 6 bases lay between the germline ends. Germline CDR1 reads DFQATT; CDR2 reads SNEGSKA (reference sequence). The CDR3 totals 10 residues.

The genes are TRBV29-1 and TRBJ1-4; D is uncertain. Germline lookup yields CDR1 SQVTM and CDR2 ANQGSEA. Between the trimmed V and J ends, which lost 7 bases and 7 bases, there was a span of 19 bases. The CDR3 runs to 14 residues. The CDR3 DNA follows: TGCAGCGCGTCACCGGGAGACCATGGTGAAAAACTGTTTTTT. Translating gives CSASPGDHGEKLFF. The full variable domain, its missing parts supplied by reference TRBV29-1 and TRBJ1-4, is SAVISQKPSRDICQRGTSLTIQCQVDSQVTMMFWYRQQPGQSLTLIATANQGSEATYESGFVIDKFPISRPNLTFSTLTVSNMSPEDSSIYLCSASPGDHGEKLFFGSGTQLSVL.

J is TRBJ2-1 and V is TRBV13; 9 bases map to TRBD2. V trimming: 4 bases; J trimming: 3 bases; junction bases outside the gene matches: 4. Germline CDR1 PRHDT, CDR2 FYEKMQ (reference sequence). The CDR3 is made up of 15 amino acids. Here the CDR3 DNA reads TGTGCCAGCAGCTCAGGACTAGCGAACTACAATGAGCAGTTCTTC. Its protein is CASSSGLANYNEQFF.

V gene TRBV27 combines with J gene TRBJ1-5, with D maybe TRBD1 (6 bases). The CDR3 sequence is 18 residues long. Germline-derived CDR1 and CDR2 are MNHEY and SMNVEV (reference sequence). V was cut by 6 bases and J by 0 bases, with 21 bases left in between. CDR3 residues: CASSPSGAVRYSNQPQHF. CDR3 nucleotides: TGTGCCAGCAGCCCCTCGGGGGCCGTACGATATAGCAATCAGCCCCAGCATTTT.

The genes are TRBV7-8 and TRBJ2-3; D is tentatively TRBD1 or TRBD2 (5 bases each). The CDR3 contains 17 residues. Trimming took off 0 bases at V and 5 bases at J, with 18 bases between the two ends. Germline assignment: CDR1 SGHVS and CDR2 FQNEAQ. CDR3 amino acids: CASSLAGLGVLGDTQYF. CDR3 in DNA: TGTGCCAGCAGCTTAGCGGGTTTGGGGGTTTTGGGAGATACGCAGTATTTT.

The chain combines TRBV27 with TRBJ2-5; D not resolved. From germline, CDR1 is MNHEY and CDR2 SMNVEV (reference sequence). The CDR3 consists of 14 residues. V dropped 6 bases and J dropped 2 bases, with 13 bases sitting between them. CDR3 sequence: CASRPPGGQETQYF. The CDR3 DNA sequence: TGTGCCAGCAGACCTCCGGGTGGACAAGAGACCCAGTACTTC.

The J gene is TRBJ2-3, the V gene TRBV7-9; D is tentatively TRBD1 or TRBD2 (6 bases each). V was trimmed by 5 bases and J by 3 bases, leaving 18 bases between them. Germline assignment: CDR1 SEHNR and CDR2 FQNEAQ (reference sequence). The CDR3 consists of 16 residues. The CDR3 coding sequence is TGTGCCAGCAGCCTAAGACAGGCCGGGGGAACAGATACGCAGTATTTT. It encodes CASSLRQAGGTDTQYF.

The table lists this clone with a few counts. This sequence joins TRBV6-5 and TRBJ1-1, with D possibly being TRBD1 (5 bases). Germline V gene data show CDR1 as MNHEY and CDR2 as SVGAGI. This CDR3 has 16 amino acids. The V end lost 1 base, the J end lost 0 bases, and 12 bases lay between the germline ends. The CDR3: CASSYFSGALNTEAFF. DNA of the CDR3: TGTGCCAGCAGTTACTTCTCCGGGGCTCTGAACACTGAAGCTTTCTTT.

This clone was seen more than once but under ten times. In DNA form, the CDR3 reads TGTGCCAGCAGTTACTCGGGGGGCACTGAAGCTTTCTTT. Protein sequence: CASSYSGGTEAFF. The V call is TRBV6-5, the J call TRBJ1-1; a possible D gene is TRBD1 (5 bases). Germline lookup yields CDR1 MNHEY and CDR2 SVGAGI. The CDR3 totals 13 residues. Trimming left V 0 bases short and J 4 bases short, with 6 bases between.

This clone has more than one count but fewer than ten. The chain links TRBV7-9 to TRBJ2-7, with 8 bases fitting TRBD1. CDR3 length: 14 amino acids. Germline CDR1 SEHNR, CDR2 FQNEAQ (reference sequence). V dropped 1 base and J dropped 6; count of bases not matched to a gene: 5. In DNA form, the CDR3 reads TGTGCCAGCAGCTTAGTGGGGGACAGGTCCGAGCAGTACTTC. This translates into CASSLVGDRSEQYF.

In DNA form, the CDR3 reads TGTGCCAGCAGTTCCTTACATAGCACAGATACGCAGTATTTT. Translated: CASSSLHSTDTQYF. This chain joins TRBV27 and TRBJ2-3, with no clear D. CDR1 MNHEY and CDR2 SMNVEV come from the germline V gene (reference sequence). V gave up 4 bases and J gave up 0 bases, with 8 bases separating them. The CDR3 loop spans 14 amino acids.

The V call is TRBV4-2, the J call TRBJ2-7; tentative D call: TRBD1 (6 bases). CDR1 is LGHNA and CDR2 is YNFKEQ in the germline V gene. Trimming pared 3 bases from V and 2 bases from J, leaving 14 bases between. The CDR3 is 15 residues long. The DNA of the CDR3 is TGTGCCAGCAGCCATCCCGACAGGCCGCCCTACGAGCAGTACTTC. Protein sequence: CASSHPDRPPYEQYF.

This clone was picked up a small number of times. CDR3 coding DNA: TGTGCCAGCAGCTTAGACGTCTACGAGCAGTACTTC. Its protein product is CASSLDVYEQYF. The V call is TRBV7-9, the J call TRBJ2-7; no clear D gene. V dropped 1 base and J dropped 3 bases, with 4 bases sitting between them. This CDR3 has 12 amino acids. Germline V gives CDR1 SEHNR, CDR2 FQNEAQ (reference sequence).

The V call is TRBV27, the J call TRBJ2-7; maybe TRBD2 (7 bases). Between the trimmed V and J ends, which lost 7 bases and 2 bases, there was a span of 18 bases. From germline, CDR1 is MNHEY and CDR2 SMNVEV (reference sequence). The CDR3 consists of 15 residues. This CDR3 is CASKEGGGATYEQYF. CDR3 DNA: TGTGCCAGCAAAGAGGGTGGGGGGGCTACCTACGAGCAGTACTTC.

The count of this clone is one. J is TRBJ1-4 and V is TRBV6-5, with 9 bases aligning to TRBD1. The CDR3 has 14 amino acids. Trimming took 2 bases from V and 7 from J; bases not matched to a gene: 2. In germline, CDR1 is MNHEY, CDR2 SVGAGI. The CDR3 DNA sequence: TGTGCCAGCAGTTACGGGGACAGGGCTGAAAAACTGTTTTTT. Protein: CASSYGDRAEKLFF.

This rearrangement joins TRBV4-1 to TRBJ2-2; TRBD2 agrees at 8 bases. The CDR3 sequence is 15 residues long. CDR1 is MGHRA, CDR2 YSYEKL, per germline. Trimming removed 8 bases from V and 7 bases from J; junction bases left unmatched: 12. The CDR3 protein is CASFSGISGVGELFF. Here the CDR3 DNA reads TGCGCCAGCTTTAGCGGGATCAGTGGCGTCGGGGAGCTGTTTTTT.